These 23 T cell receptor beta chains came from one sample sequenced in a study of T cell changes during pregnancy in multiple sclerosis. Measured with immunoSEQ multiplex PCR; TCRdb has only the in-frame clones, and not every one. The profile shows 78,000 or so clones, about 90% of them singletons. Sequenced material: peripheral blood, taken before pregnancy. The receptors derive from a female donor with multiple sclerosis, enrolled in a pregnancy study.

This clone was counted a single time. CDR3 loop: CASSPRDYGYTF. DNA of the CDR3: TGTGCCAGTAGTCCCAGGGACTATGGCTACACCTTC. The chain carries TRBV19 and TRBJ1-2; D may be TRBD1 (5 bases). The CDR3 has 12 residues. From germline, CDR1 is LNHDA and CDR2 SQIVND (reference sequence). V lost 5 bases, J lost 3 bases, and 7 bases lay in between.

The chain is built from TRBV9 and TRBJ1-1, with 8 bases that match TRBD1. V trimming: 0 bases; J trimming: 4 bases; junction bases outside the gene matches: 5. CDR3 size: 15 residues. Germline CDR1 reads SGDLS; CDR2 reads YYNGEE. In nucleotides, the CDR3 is TGTGCCAGCAGCGTAGGGACAGGGATCGTCACTGAAGCTTTCTTT. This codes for CASSVGTGIVTEAFF.

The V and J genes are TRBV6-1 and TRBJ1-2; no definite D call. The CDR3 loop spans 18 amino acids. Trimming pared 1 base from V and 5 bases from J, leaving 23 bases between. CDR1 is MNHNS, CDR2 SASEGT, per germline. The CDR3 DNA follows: TGTGCCAGCAGTGAAGAGGAGTTCGGTGGGTCCCTACTTTATGGCTACACCTTC. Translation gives CASSEEEFGGSLLYGYTF.

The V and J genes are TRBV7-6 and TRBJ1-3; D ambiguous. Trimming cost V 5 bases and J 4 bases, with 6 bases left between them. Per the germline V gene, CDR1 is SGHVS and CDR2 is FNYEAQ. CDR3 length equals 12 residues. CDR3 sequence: CASSSPGNTIYF. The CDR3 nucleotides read TGTGCCAGCAGCAGCCCCGGAAACACCATATATTTT. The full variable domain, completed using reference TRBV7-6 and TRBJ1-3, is GAGVSQSPRYKVTKRGQDVALRCDPISGHVSLYWYRQALGQGPEFLTYFNYEAQQDKSGLPNDRFSAERPEGSISTLTIQRTEQRDSAMYRCASSSPGNTIYFGEGSWLTVV.

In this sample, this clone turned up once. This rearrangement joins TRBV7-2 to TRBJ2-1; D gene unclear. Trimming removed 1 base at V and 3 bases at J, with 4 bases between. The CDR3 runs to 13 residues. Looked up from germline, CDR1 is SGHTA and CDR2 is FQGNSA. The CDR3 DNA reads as TGTGCCAGCAGCTTAGGCAGCTACAATGAGCAGTTCTTC. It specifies CASSLGSYNEQFF.

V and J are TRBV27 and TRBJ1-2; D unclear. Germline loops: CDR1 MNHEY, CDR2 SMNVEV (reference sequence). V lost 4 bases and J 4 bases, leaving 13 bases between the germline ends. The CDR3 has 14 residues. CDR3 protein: CASSSTAQPYGYTF. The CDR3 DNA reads TGTGCCAGCAGTTCTACGGCACAGCCCTATGGCTACACCTTC.

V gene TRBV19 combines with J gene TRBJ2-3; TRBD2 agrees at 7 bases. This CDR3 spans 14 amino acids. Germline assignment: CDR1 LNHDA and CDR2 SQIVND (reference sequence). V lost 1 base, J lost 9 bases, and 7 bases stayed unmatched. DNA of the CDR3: TGTGCCAGTAGTATAGCCTCTGCGGGGGAAACGCAGTATTTT. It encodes CASSIASAGETQYF.

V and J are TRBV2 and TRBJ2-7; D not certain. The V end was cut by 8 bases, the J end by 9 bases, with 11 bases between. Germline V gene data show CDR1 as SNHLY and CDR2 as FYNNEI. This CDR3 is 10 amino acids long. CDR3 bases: TGTGCCAGCGGGCCCCTACGGCAGTACTTC. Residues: CASGPLRQYF.

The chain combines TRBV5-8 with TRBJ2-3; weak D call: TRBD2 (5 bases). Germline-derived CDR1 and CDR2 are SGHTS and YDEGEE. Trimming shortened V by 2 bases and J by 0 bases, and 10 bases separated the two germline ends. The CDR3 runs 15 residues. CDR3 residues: CASSFARTSTDTQYF. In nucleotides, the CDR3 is TGTGCCAGCAGCTTTGCGCGGACTAGCACAGATACGCAGTATTTT.

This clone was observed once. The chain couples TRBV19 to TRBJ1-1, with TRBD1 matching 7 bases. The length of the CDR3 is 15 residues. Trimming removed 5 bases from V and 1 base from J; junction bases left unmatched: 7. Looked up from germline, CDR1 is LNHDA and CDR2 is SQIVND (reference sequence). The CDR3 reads CASSATGEANTEAFF. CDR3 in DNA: TGTGCCAGTAGTGCAACAGGGGAGGCGAACACTGAAGCTTTCTTT.

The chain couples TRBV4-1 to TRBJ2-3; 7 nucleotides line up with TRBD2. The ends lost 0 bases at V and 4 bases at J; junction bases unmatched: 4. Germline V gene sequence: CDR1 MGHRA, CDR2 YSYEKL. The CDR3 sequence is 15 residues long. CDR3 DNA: TGCGCCAGCAGCCAAGACCTAGCGGAAGCAGATACGCAGTATTTT. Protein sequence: CASSQDLAEADTQYF.

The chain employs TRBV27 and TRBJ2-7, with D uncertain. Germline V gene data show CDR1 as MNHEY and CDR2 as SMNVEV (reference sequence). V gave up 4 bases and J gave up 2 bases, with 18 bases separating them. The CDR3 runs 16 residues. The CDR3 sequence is CASSWAFGPVPYEQYF. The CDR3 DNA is TGTGCCAGCAGTTGGGCCTTTGGCCCTGTCCCCTACGAGCAGTACTTC.

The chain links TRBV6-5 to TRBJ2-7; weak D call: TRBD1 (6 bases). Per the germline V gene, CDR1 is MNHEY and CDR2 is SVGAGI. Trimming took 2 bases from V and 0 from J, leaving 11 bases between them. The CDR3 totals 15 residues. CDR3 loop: CASSYVGQSSYEQYF. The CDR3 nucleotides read TGTGCCAGCAGTTACGTGGGACAAAGCTCCTACGAGCAGTACTTC.

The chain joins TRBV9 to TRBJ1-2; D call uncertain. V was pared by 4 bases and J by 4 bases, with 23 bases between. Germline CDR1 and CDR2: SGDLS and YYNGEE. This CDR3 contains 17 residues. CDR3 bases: TGTGCCAGCAGCTCCACCCTCCCTCTGACGGAGCGCTATGGCTACACCTTC. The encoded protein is CASSSTLPLTERYGYTF.

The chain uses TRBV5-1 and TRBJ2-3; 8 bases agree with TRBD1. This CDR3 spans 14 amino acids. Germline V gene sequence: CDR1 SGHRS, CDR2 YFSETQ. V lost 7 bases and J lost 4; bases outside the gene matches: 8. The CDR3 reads CASGLDRAPDTQYF. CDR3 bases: TGCGCCAGCGGACTGGACAGGGCCCCAGATACGCAGTATTTT.

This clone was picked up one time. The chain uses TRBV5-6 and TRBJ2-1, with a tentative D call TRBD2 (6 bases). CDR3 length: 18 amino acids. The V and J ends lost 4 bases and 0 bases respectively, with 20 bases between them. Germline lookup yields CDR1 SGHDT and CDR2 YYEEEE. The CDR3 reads CASSGPGTESSSYNEQFF. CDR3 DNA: TGTGCCAGCAGCGGCCCCGGGACTGAGTCCTCCTCCTACAATGAGCAGTTCTTC.

CDR3 nucleotide sequence: TGTGCCAGCAGTCCCCGCGGGGGTTTGAAAGCTTTCTTT. Translation gives CASSPRGGLKAFF. V is TRBV27 and J is TRBJ1-1; D may be TRBD1 (5 bases). CDR1 MNHEY and CDR2 SMNVEV come from the germline V gene (reference sequence). Trimming took 5 bases from V and 9 from J, leaving 16 bases between them. This CDR3 is 13 amino acids long.

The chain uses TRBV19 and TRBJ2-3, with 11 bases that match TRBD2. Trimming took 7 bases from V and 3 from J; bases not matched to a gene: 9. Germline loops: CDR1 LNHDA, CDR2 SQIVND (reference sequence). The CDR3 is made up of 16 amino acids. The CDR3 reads CASTETSGAETDTQYF. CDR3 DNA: TGTGCCAGTACGGAGACTAGCGGGGCGGAAACAGATACGCAGTATTTT.

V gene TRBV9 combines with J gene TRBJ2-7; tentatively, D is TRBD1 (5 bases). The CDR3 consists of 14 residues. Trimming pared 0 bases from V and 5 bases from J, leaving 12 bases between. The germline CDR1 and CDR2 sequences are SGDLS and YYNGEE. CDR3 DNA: TGTGCCAGCAGCGTAGGGGGCGCTGACCACGAGCAGTACTTC. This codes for CASSVGGADHEQYF.

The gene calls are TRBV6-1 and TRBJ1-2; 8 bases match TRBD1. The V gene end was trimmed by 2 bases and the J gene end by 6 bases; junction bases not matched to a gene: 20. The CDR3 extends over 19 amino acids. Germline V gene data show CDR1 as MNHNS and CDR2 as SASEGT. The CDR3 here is CASSEYPPSEIRGRDGYTF. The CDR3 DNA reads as TGTGCCAGCAGTGAATACCCCCCAAGTGAAATCAGGGGGCGTGATGGCTACACCTTC.

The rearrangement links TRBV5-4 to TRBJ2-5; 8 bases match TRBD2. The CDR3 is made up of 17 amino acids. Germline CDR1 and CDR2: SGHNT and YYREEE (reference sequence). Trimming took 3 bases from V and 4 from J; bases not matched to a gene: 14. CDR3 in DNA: TGTGCCAGCAGCTCCCGGGAGGCGGGACTAGGTGGAGAGACCCAGTACTTC. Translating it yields CASSSREAGLGGETQYF.

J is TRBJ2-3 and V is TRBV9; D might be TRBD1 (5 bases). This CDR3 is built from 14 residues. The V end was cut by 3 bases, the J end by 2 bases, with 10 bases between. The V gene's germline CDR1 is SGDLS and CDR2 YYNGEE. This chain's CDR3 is CASSAPGATDTQYF. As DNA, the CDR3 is TGTGCCAGCAGCGCCCCTGGGGCCACAGATACGCAGTATTTT.

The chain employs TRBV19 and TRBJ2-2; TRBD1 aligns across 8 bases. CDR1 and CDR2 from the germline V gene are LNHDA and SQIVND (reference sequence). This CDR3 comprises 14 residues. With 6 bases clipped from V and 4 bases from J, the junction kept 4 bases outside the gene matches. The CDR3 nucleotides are TGTGCCAGTAGCGAAACAGGGGGCACCGGGGAGCTGTTTTTT. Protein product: CASSETGGTGELFF.